The present T cell receptor (beta chain) was sequenced within a study (dated by TCRdb to the mid-2010s). Concerning the study at large: The study examined whether tumor-infiltrating Tregs in breast cancer are drawn from blood Tregs or arise in situ by conversion from other CD4+ T cell subsets.

CDR1 and CDR2, looked up from the germline V gene, are MGHRA and YSYEKL. The CDR3 spans 16 residues, from the cysteine through the phenylalanine. Only the CDR3 part of the read is kept: 48 bases, read in frame from the first base. Trimmed from V: 1 base; trimmed from J: 8 bases; junction bases lacking a gene match: 7. Full-length TCR variable regions were amplified by 5' RACE PCR with constant-region reverse primers, and semi-nested PCR with Nested Universal Primer A was subsequently performed. The ReliaPrep RNA Cell Miniprep System was used to extract total RNA, which was then reverse transcribed into 5'RACE-ready cDNA with the SMARTer RACE 5'/3' Kit. Multiplex adaptors were used to barcode the full-length TCR alpha and beta libraries, which were then sequenced on an Illumina MiSeq. The paper's processing steps were these. For each of nine subset-tissue groups, sequencing data from the five patients were pooled, and the groups were compared by unsupervised clustering of TCR gene usage. The Morisita-Horn index, with shared sequences weighted by their contribution to each repertoire, was used to calculate repertoire similarity. TCRdb applied fastp at Q25 and MiXCR to the public reads, then kept only in-frame beta chains. Identical CDR3 proteins give one entry, which carries the most common genes and DNA. These V and J calls rely on TCRdb rather than the paper's analysis. The sample profile shows 55,000 to 80,000 distinct CDR3 sequences; under 25% of them were found once. The top ten hold 2.5% to 3% of the sample.

This clonotype was detected many times. No antigen is known for it. One base away there is no much larger clone; base qualities are not given. What the research found in general, with its limitations: Tumor memory CD4+ T cell TCR gene usage clustered with blood and lymph node memory CD4+ cells and lymph node naive CD4+ cells. The validation in the larger cohort was limited to a single TCR beta V-J rearrangement instead of whole repertoires. Tumor-infiltrating Treg TCR alpha and beta sequences overlapped most with tumor naive CD4+ T cells, then with blood naive CD4+ T cells.

The memory CD4+ T cell population was isolated based on a CD4+CD45RO+CD25- phenotype. Tregs, naive and memory CD4+ T cells from tumor, blood and ipsilateral draining lymph nodes of roughly 5 breast cancer patients underwent full-length TCR alpha and beta sequencing. Tumor tissue and lymph nodes obtained by ipsilateral axillary dissection were perfused with PBS, cut into small pieces and digested using collagenase I and hyaluronidase. Ficoll density gradient centrifugation was used to isolate mononuclear cells from lymph nodes or from approximately 50 ml of peripheral blood. FACS confirmed that the sorted cell populations were more than 90% pure.

This chain joins TRBV4-1 to TRBJ1-4, with TRBD1 matching 10 junction bases. This sequence originates from a female donor with breast cancer. Material for sequencing was memory CD4+ T cells sorted from a lymph node. Interpreted using the paper, the cell subset or site label stands for: memory CD4+ T cells, CD4+CD45RO+CD25-. This receptor carries the CDR3 CASSQGRQGAREKLFF. The DNA is as follows: TGCGCCAGCAGCCAAGGGAGACAGGGGGCGAGGGAAAAACTGTTTTTT.